The T cell receptor (beta chain) described here comes from a study of blood T cell repertoires in COVID-19. Study details: The cDNA or gDNA used as material had been derived from T cells, B-cell-depleted T cells, or PBMCs.

As handled by the study authors: The authors estimated nucleated cell counts from reference gene primer amplification. Produced via immunoSEQ multiplex PCR; TCRdb's table is partial and in-frame only. V and J calls and clone size are as listed in that table; D and trimming were resolved from the DNA. The sample carries under 200,000 clones, roughly 77% recorded once. CDR1 is SQVTM, CDR2 ANQGSEA, per germline. Trimming took 5 bases from V and 3 from J; bases not matched to a gene: 4. The CDR3 consists of 14 residues. The chain has TRBV29-1 and TRBJ2-3; 11 positions agree with TRBD2. The TCR originated in a man aged 65 to 85 with active or convalescent COVID-19. Input material: peripheral blood. CDR3 sequence: CSVRVAGGTDTQYF. CDR3 coding DNA: TGCAGCGTTCGTGTAGCGGGAGGGACAGATACGCAGTATTTT.